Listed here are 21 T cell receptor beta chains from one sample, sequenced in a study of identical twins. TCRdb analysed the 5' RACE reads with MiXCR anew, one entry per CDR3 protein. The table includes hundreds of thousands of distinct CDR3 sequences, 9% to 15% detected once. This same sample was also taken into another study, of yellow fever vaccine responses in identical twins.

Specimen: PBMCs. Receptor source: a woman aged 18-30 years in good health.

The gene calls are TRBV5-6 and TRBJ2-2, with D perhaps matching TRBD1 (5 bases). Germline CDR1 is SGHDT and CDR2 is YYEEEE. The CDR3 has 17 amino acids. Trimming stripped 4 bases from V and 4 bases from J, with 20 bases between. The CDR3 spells CASSLRQYLVTTGELFF. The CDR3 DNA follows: TGTGCCAGCAGCCTAAGACAGTACCTGGTTACCACCGGGGAGCTGTTTTTT.

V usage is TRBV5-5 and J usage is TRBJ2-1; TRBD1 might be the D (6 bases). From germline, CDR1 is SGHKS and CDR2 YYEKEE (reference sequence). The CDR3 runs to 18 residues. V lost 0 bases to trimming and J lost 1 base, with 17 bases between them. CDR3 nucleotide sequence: TGTGCCAGCAGCTTGGCCAGGGGATGGGGCGGGTCCTACAATGAGCAGTTCTTC. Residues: CASSLARGWGGSYNEQFF.

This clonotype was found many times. In DNA, the CDR3 is TGTGCCATCAGTGAAGGGCGGAAACTCACGGCAGATACGCAGTATTTT. It translates to CAISEGRKLTADTQYF. J is TRBJ2-3 and V is TRBV10-3, with unresolved D. The length of the CDR3 is 16 residues. Germline V gene sequence: CDR1 ENHRY, CDR2 SYGVKD. Trimming took off 3 bases at V and 4 bases at J, with 17 bases between the two ends.

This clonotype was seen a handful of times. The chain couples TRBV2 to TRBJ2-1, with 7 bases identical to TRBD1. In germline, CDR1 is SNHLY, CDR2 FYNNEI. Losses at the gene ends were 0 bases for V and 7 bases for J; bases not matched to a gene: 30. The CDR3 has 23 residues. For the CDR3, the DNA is TGTGCCAGCAGTGAAGCGCTTCTGGGTTTTTCCCCAACAGGGGTTATTTTAGGGAATGAGCAGTTCTTC. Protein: CASSEALLGFSPTGVILGNEQFF.

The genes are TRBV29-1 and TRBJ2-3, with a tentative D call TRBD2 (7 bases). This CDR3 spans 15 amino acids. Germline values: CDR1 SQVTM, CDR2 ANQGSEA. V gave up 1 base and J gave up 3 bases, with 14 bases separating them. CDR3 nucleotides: TGCAGCGTTGAAGCCGGGGGGCGCGTAACAGATACGCAGTATTTT. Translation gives CSVEAGGRVTDTQYF.

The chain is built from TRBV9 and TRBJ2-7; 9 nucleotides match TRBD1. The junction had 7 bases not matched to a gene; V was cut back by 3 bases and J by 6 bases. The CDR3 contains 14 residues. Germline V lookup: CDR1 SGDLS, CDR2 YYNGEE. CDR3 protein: CASSADRGPAEQYF. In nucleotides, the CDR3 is TGTGCCAGCAGCGCGGACAGGGGACCGGCCGAGCAGTACTTC.

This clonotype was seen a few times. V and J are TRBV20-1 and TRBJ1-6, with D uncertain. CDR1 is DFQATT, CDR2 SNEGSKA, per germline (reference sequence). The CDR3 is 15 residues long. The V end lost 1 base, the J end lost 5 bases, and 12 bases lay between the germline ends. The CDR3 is CSARVDGRNNSPLHF. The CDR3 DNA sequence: TGCAGTGCTAGAGTAGACGGTAGAAATAATTCACCCCTCCACTTT.

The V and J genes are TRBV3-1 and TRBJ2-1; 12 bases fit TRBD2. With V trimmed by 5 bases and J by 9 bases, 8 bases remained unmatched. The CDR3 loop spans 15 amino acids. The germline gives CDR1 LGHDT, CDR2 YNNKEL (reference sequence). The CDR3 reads CASSGRLAGDGEQFF. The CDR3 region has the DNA TGTGCCAGCAGCGGCCGACTAGCGGGAGATGGTGAGCAGTTCTTC.

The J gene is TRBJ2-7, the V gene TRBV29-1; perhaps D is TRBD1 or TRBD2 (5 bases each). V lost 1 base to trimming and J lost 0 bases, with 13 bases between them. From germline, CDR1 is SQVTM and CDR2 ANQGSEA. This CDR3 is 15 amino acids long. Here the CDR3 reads CSVEGLGTSSYEQYF. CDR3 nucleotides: TGCAGCGTTGAAGGGCTGGGGACCTCCTCCTACGAGCAGTACTTC.

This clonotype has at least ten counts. The CDR3 protein is CATSRVLWVSGGAGYNEQFF. CDR3 in DNA: TGTGCCACCAGCAGAGTTTTGTGGGTTAGCGGGGGGGCCGGCTACAATGAGCAGTTCTTC. The genes are TRBV15 and TRBJ2-1; 11 nucleotides agree with TRBD2. The CDR3 consists of 20 residues. Germline V gene lookup returns CDR1 LNHNV and CDR2 YYDKDF (reference sequence). Trimming took 1 base from V and 3 from J; bases not matched to a gene: 14.

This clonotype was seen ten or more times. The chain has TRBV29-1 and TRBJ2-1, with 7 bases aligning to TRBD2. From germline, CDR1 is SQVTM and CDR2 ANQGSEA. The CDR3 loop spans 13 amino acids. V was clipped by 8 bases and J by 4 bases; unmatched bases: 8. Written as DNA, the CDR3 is TGCAGCAGCTGGGACTACCCTTACAATGAGCAGTTCTTC. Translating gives CSSWDYPYNEQFF.

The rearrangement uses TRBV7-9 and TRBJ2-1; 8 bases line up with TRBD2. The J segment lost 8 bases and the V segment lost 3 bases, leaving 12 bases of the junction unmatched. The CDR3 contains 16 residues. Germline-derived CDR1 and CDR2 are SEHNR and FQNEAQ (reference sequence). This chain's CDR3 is CASSFLAGRGMDEQFF. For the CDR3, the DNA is TGTGCCAGCAGCTTCTTAGCGGGAAGAGGCATGGATGAGCAGTTCTTC.

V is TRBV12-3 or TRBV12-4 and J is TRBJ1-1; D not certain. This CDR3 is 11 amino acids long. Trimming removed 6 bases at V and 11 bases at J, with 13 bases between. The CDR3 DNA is TGTGCCAGCAGGGGTGCCTTAGGGGCTTTCTTT. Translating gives CASRGALGAFF.

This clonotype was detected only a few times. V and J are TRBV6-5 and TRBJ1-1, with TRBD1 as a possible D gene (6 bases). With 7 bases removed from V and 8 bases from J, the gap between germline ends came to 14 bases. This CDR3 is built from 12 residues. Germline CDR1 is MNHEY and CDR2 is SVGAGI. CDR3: CASTTPGGEAFF. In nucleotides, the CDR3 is TGTGCCAGCACAACCCCGGGGGGCGAAGCTTTCTTT.

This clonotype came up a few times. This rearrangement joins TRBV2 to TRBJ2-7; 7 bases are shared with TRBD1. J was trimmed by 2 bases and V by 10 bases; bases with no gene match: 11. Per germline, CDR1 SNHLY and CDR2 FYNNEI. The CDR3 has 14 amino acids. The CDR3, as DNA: TGTGCCACCTCAGACAGGGTCAAGACCTACGAGCAGTACTTC. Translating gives CATSDRVKTYEQYF.

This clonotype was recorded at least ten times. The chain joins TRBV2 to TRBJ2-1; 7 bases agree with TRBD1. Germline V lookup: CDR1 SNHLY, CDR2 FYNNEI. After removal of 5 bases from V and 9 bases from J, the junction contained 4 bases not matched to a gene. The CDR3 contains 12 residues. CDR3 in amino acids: CASSPTGVEQFF. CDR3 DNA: TGTGCCAGCAGTCCTACAGGGGTTGAGCAGTTCTTC.

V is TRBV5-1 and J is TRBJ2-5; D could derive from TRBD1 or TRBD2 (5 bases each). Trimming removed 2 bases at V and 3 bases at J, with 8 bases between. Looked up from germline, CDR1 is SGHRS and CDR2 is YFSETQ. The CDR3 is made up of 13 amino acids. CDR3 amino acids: CASSFGAEETQYF. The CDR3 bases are TGCGCCAGCAGCTTCGGGGCGGAAGAGACCCAGTACTTC.

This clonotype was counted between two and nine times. CDR3 DNA: TGTGCCAGCAGCCAAGTCCTAGCGGGAGAGACCCAGTACTTC. Its protein is CASSQVLAGETQYF. V usage is TRBV3-1 and J usage is TRBJ2-5, with 8 bases that match TRBD2. This CDR3 has 14 amino acids. Per the germline V gene, CDR1 is LGHDT and CDR2 is YNNKEL (reference sequence). Trimming removed 1 base from V and 4 bases from J; junction bases left unmatched: 2.

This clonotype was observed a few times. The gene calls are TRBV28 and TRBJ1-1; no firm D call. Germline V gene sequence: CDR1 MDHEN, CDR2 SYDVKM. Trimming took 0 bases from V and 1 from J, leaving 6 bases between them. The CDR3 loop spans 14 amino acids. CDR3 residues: CASSLWRENTEAFF. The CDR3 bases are TGTGCCAGCAGTTTATGGAGGGAGAACACTGAAGCTTTCTTT.

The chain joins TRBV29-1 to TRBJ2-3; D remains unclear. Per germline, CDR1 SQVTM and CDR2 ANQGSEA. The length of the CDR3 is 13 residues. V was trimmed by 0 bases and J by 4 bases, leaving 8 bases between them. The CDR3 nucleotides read TGCAGCGTTGAAGAGGCTTCCCCAGATACGCAGTATTTT. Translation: CSVEEASPDTQYF.

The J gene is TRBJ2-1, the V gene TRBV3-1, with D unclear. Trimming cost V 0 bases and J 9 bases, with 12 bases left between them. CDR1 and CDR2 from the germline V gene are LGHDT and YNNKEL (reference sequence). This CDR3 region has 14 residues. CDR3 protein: CASSQDFQWGEQFF. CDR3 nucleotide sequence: TGTGCCAGCAGCCAAGATTTTCAGTGGGGTGAGCAGTTCTTC.